A single sample is the source of the 29 T cell receptor beta chains below, sequenced in a study of CD8+ T cells in alopecia areata. Isolated RNA was reverse transcribed into cDNA used as the sequencing template. Some clones are missing from TCRdb's copy, which holds only in-frame ones; the method was immunoSEQ multiplex PCR. In the table there are about 20,000 clones, 60% to 65% of which are singletons. CD4+ cells of 4 to 6 patients were further sorted as CD25+CD127-. Sequences were obtained from CD4+ Tregs sorted from blood. All receptors come from a human donor with alopecia areata.

J is TRBJ2-1 and V is TRBV18; either TRBD1 or TRBD2 may supply D (6 bases each). Germline CDR1 and CDR2: KGHSH and LQKENI. V was clipped by 0 bases and J by 3 bases, with 18 bases between them. The CDR3 covers 18 residues. DNA for the CDR3: TGTGCCAGCTCACCACCGCCGGGGGCGGGCAGAGTCTACAATGAGCAGTTCTTC. Protein: CASSPPPGAGRVYNEQFF.

In its sample, this clone was seen a few times. The V call is TRBV19, the J call TRBJ2-1, with D hard to call. There are 12 residues in the CDR3. V lost 4 bases and J lost 9, with 10 bases in between. Germline V gene data show CDR1 as LNHDA and CDR2 as SQIVND (reference sequence). Here the CDR3 reads CASSTEVREQFF. CDR3 DNA sequence: TGTGCCAGTAGTACTGAGGTACGTGAGCAGTTCTTC.

The V call is TRBV5-1, the J call TRBJ1-1, with TRBD1 as a possible D gene (5 bases). Germline CDR1 reads SGHRS; CDR2 reads YFSETQ. CDR3 size: 16 residues. Trimming left V 1 base short and J 1 base short, with 14 bases between. The CDR3 DNA is TGCGCCAGCAGCTTGACCGCAGGGCTTTCGAACACTGAAGCTTTCTTT. It specifies CASSLTAGLSNTEAFF.

The chain has TRBV7-9 and TRBJ1-2; 10 bases are a match to TRBD1. V gave up 5 bases and J gave up 7 bases; unmatched junction bases: 4. Germline-derived CDR1 and CDR2 are SEHNR and FQNEAQ (reference sequence). The CDR3 has 13 residues. The CDR3 DNA reads TGTGCCAGCAGCCCCCGGGACAGGGGTGGCTACACCTTC. Translation gives CASSPRDRGGYTF.

The V call is TRBV2, the J call TRBJ2-1; no firm D call. The V and J ends lost 3 bases and 3 bases respectively, with 6 bases between them. The CDR3 is 13 residues long. Germline V lookup: CDR1 SNHLY, CDR2 FYNNEI. CDR3 protein: CASSEDNYNEQFF. The DNA of the CDR3 is TGTGCCAGCAGTGAGGATAACTACAATGAGCAGTTCTTC.

This clone was seen a handful of times. V is TRBV4-3 and J is TRBJ2-7, with D maybe TRBD1 (5 bases). The V end was cut by 5 bases, the J end by 6 bases, with 14 bases between. The length of the CDR3 is 13 residues. Germline lookup yields CDR1 LGHNA and CDR2 YSLEER. The CDR3 region has the DNA TGCGCCAGCAGCTCACAACAGGTTTCCGAGCAGTACTTC. Translation gives CASSSQQVSEQYF.

V is TRBV28 and J is TRBJ1-5, with D tentatively TRBD1 (5 bases). The germline gives CDR1 MDHEN, CDR2 SYDVKM. The CDR3 spans 17 residues. Trimming stripped 7 bases from V and 1 base from J, with 20 bases between. The CDR3 coding sequence is TGTGCCAGCAACACCCTTAGGGGTTGGAAGAGCAATCAGCCCCAGCATTTT. Its translation is CASNTLRGWKSNQPQHF.

The chain recombines TRBV7-2 with TRBJ1-5; D possibly corresponds to TRBD1 (5 bases). Germline CDR1 reads SGHTA; CDR2 reads FQGNSA. This CDR3 spans 15 amino acids. Between the trimmed V and J ends, which lost 0 bases and 1 base, there was a span of 7 bases. CDR3 nucleotides: TGTGCCAGCAGCTTAGCGGGGCGAAGCAATCAGCCCCAGCATTTT. Amino acids: CASSLAGRSNQPQHF.

The chain couples TRBV5-6 to TRBJ2-5; TRBD1 agrees at 7 bases. The J segment lost 5 bases and the V segment lost 3 bases, leaving 13 bases of the junction unmatched. The CDR3 contains 16 residues. In germline, CDR1 is SGHDT, CDR2 YYEEEE. CDR3: CASSSLVGQFIETQYF. The DNA of the CDR3 is TGTGCCAGCAGCTCCTTAGTGGGACAGTTCATCGAGACCCAGTACTTC.

Comments on this clone: The junction departs from the called germline gene at one end, perhaps through a read error. The rearrangement joins TRBV7-7 to TRBJ1-1; D remains unclear. CDR3 length: 13 residues. Germline CDR1 and CDR2: SSHAT and FNYEAQ (reference sequence). The CDR3, as DNA: TGTGCTAGCAGCTTAGCTCCTTTCACTGAAGCTTTCTTT. Translation gives CASSLAPFTEAFF.

In its sample, this clone was seen a few times. The V call is TRBV4-1, the J call TRBJ2-5, with D perhaps TRBD2 (5 bases). Looked up from germline, CDR1 is MGHRA and CDR2 is YSYEKL. Deletions cut 4 bases from V and 5 bases from J, with 11 bases between. The length of the CDR3 is 13 residues. In nucleotides, the CDR3 is TGCGCCAGCAGCCGGGTCCGGAGGGAGACCCAGTACTTC. Protein product: CASSRVRRETQYF.

This clone is medium-sized by share. This chain links TRBV28 with TRBJ1-5; the D gene is possibly TRBD1 (5 bases). Trimming took 3 bases from V and 8 from J, leaving 5 bases between them. This CDR3 comprises 11 residues. CDR1 and CDR2 from the germline V gene are MDHEN and SYDVKM. The DNA for the CDR3 is TGTGCCAGCAGTTTCAGGGAGCCCCAGCATTTT. Protein sequence: CASSFREPQHF.

The CDR3 loop reads CASSLSSGLAGGKYSGANVLTF. CDR3 sequence (DNA): TGCGCCAGCAGCTTATCCTCCGGACTAGCGGGAGGAAAGTACTCTGGGGCCAACGTCCTGACTTTC. The chain uses TRBV5-1 and TRBJ2-6; 14 nucleotides align to TRBD2. This CDR3 spans 22 amino acids. Trimming removed 2 bases from V and 0 bases from J; junction bases left unmatched: 13. Germline V CDR1 and CDR2: SGHRS, YFSETQ.

V usage is TRBV9 and J usage is TRBJ1-3, with D possibly matching TRBD1 (5 bases). The V gene's germline CDR1 is SGDLS and CDR2 YYNGEE. The CDR3 contains 16 residues. V was shortened by 0 bases and J by 0 bases, with 10 bases between the two germline ends. The CDR3 spells CASSVGGLSSGNTIYF. In DNA form, the CDR3 reads TGTGCCAGCAGCGTAGGGGGCCTAAGCTCTGGAAACACCATATATTTT. Combining the CDR3 with reference TRBV9 and TRBJ1-3 gives the whole variable domain DSGVTQTPKHLITATGQRVTLRCSPRSGDLSVYWYQQSLDQGLQFLIQYYNGEERAKGNILERFSAQQFPDLHSELNLSSLELGDSALYFCASSVGGLSSGNTIYFGEGSWLTVV.

A few counts support this clone. The rearrangement uses TRBV6-5 and TRBJ2-3, with a possible D match to TRBD1 (5 bases). Looked up from germline, CDR1 is MNHEY and CDR2 is SVGAGI. There are 15 residues in the CDR3. V lost 5 bases and J lost 4, with 16 bases in between. This CDR3 reads CASSPARVFPDTQYF. CDR3 coding DNA: TGTGCCAGCAGTCCGGCCAGGGTATTCCCAGATACGCAGTATTTT.

The chain couples TRBV5-6 to TRBJ2-6, with unresolved D. V was trimmed by 4 bases and J by 1 base, leaving 9 bases between them. There are 15 residues in the CDR3. The germline CDR1 and CDR2 sequences are SGHDT and YYEEEE. CDR3 residues: CASSKAPSGANVLTF. The CDR3 DNA reads TGTGCCAGCAGCAAGGCCCCGTCTGGGGCCAACGTCCTGACTTTC. The full variable domain, rest sourced from reference TRBV5-6 and TRBJ2-6, is DAGVTQSPTHLIKTRGQQVTLRCSPKSGHDTVSWYQQALGQGPQFIFQYYEEEERQRGNFPDRFSGHQFPNYSSELNVNALLLGDSALYLCASSKAPSGANVLTFGAGSRLTVL.

This clone has just a few counts. Additional DNA sequences in this sample encode the identical CDR3. The chain has TRBV7-8 and TRBJ2-1; D is unclear. The CDR3 contains 14 residues. Trimming removed 5 bases at V and 0 bases at J, with 8 bases between. The V gene's germline CDR1 is SGHVS and CDR2 FQNEAQ. The CDR3 here is CASSRGGSYNEQFF. The CDR3 nucleotides read TGTGCCAGCAGCCGAGGCGGCTCCTACAATGAGCAGTTCTTC.

V gene TRBV6-5 combines with J gene TRBJ2-1; the D is unclear. V gave up 2 bases and J gave up 12 bases, with 11 bases separating them. The CDR3 covers 12 residues. Looked up from germline, CDR1 is MNHEY and CDR2 is SVGAGI. CDR3: CASSYPGQAQFF. The CDR3 DNA sequence: TGTGCCAGCAGTTACCCGGGCCAGGCGCAGTTCTTC.

The rearrangement links TRBV7-6 to TRBJ2-5; D call uncertain. The V end was cut by 8 bases, the J end by 4 bases, with 8 bases between. The germline V gene encodes CDR1 SGHVS and CDR2 FNYEAQ. This CDR3 comprises 11 residues. The CDR3 sequence: CASAIGETQYF. The DNA for the CDR3 is TGTGCCAGCGCCATAGGAGAGACCCAGTACTTC.

The chain carries TRBV6-1 and TRBJ1-2, with TRBD1 matching over 7 bases. Trimming cost V 6 bases and J 3 bases; bases outside gene matches: 4. The CDR3 is 13 residues long. The germline V gene has CDR1 MNHNS and CDR2 SASEGT. Here the CDR3 DNA reads TGTGCCAGCAGGATTACAGGGGACTATGGCTACACCTTC. It translates to CASRITGDYGYTF.

The chain combines TRBV19 with TRBJ2-6; D gene unclear. The CDR3 has 17 amino acids. CDR1 is LNHDA and CDR2 is SQIVND in the germline V gene (reference sequence). The V and J ends lost 3 bases and 0 bases respectively, with 12 bases between them. CDR3 protein: CASSISWKNSGANVLTF. DNA of the CDR3: TGTGCCAGTAGTATTTCGTGGAAGAACTCTGGGGCCAACGTCCTGACTTTC.

This chain links TRBV28 with TRBJ2-7; a possible D gene is TRBD1 (5 bases). Germline CDR1 reads MDHEN; CDR2 reads SYDVKM. The CDR3 extends over 14 amino acids. The V gene lost 5 bases and the J gene lost 2 bases, with 13 bases spanning the gap. CDR3: CASSPPGATYEQYF. As DNA, the CDR3 is TGTGCCAGCAGTCCGCCTGGGGCCACCTACGAGCAGTACTTC.

This rearrangement joins TRBV18 to TRBJ2-3, with a tentative D call TRBD2 (6 bases). Germline V lookup: CDR1 KGHSH, CDR2 LQKENI. This CDR3 spans 14 amino acids. V lost 3 bases, J lost 5 bases, and 12 bases lay in between. CDR3 DNA: TGTGCCAGCTCACCGAAGAACGGGGGAGATACGCAGTATTTT. This gives the protein CASSPKNGGDTQYF. Complete variable domain (other parts from reference TRBV18 and TRBJ2-3): NAGVMQNPRHLVRRRGQEARLRCSPMKGHSHVYWYRQLPEEGLKFMVYLQKENIIDESGMPKERFSAEFPKEGPSILRIQQVVRGDSAAYFCASSPKNGGDTQYFGPGTRLTVL.

This chain connects TRBV9 to TRBJ2-7; D unclear. The CDR3 extends over 13 amino acids. V was shortened by 2 bases and J by 6 bases, with 12 bases between the two germline ends. CDR1 SGDLS and CDR2 YYNGEE come from the germline V gene. CDR3 nucleotides: TGTGCCAGCAGCGTCGGACCTTCTGGCGAGCAGTACTTC. Translated, it gives CASSVGPSGEQYF.

This clone was recorded a few times. The chain joins TRBV18 to TRBJ2-7; TRBD2 aligns across 11 bases. Germline assignment: CDR1 KGHSH and CDR2 LQKENI. The CDR3 sequence is 17 residues long. The V and J ends lost 2 bases and 1 base, in that order; junction bases with no gene match: 7. The CDR3 sequence: CASSPAGTSGRSYEQYF. The CDR3 DNA follows: TGTGCCAGCTCACCAGCGGGGACTAGCGGACGATCCTACGAGCAGTACTTC.

The chain recombines TRBV11-2 with TRBJ2-1, with D tentatively TRBD1 or TRBD2 (5 bases each). The CDR3 runs to 16 residues. Trimming shortened V by 4 bases and J by 8 bases, and 21 bases separated the two germline ends. CDR1 and CDR2 from the germline V gene are SGHAT and FQNNGV. Here the CDR3 DNA reads TGTGCCAGCAGCTCCTCCGGGACCAGCCCTGCGTATGAGCAGTTCTTC. Amino acid sequence: CASSSSGTSPAYEQFF.

V usage is TRBV7-9 and J usage is TRBJ2-5, with TRBD2 identical over 7 bases. V was pared by 3 bases and J by 4 bases, with 5 bases of the junction left unmatched. The CDR3 extends over 14 amino acids. Germline CDR1 is SEHNR and CDR2 is FQNEAQ (reference sequence). CDR3: CASSFASGVETQYF. CDR3 DNA sequence: TGTGCCAGCAGCTTCGCCAGCGGGGTAGAGACCCAGTACTTC.

This clone occurred a few times. This chain links TRBV6-6 with TRBJ2-1; D not certain. Germline-derived CDR1 and CDR2 are MNHNY and SVGAGI (reference sequence). The ends were cut back, 2 bases at V and 8 bases at J, with 10 bases in the middle. CDR3 length: 13 amino acids. CDR3 residues: CASSYKPPHEQFF. CDR3 in DNA: TGTGCCAGCAGTTACAAACCTCCGCATGAGCAGTTCTTC.

This clone was detected a few times. This chain uses TRBV28 with TRBJ2-7; unclear D gene. The V end was cut by 6 bases, the J end by 6 bases, with 24 bases between. The CDR3 spans 16 residues. Germline V gene lookup returns CDR1 MDHEN and CDR2 SYDVKM. CDR3 protein: CASRPLTIPSRSEQYF. The CDR3 nucleotides are TGTGCCAGCAGACCCCTCACAATCCCGTCCCGGAGCGAGCAGTACTTC. Filled out from reference TRBV28 and TRBJ2-7, the complete variable domain reads DVKVTQSSRYLVKRTGEKVFLECVQDMDHENMFWYRQDPGLGLRLIYFSYDVKMKEKGDIPEGYSVSREKKERFSLILESASTNQTSMYLCASRPLTIPSRSEQYFGPGTRLTVT.